In its sample, the clone carrying this TCR beta chain was seen a few times. What it recognizes is unknown. After CD4 positive bead selection, the CD4-negative fraction gave CD8 T cells. This record belongs to a study of naive and memory T cell subsets. Study-level findings and limits: RNA-based TCR counts may shift with T cell activation and differentiation. Each distinct alpha or beta sequence counts as one clonotype. From naive to CM, EM and EMRA, diversity decreased and Gini increased.

An equimolar mix of two oligonucleotides served as the beta constant-region primer for TRBC1 and TRBC2. Nested alpha and beta constant-region primers with the SP2 primer drove four PCR rounds on ligated cDNA. TCRdb used MiXCR to reprocess the UMI-ligation and nested PCR reads, holding one entry per CDR3 protein. The table lists 95,000 to 150,000 distinct CDR3 sequences, around 35% of them singletons. V lost 5 bases to trimming and J lost 0 bases; unmatched junction nucleotides: 1. The CDR3 totals 15 residues. Sequencing was done on a sample of central memory CD4+ T cells from blood. This receptor was identified in a human donor in good health. The chain carries TRBV12-3 or TRBV12-4 and TRBJ2-3, with TRBD2 matching over 11 bases. The CDR3, as DNA: TGTGCCAGCAGTGGGACTAGCGGTAGCACAGATACGCAGTATTTT. Protein product: CASSGTSGSTDTQYF.